Listed below are T cell receptor beta chains from one sample, sequenced in a study of memory CD4+ T cells and cytomegalovirus serostatus. Repertoires were generated with immunoSEQ multiplex PCR, while TCRdb's copy carries only in-frame clones and drops some. The table records 25,000 to 30,000 clones, over 70% of them present only once. The sequencing input was memory CD4+ T cells from blood. Receptors originate from an adult in good health and CMV-seronegative. Both conserved end residues are part of each CDR3. A D gene is named only where the DNA matches it firmly. Only part of the rows carry a size: once, few, many, or a class if the clone is expanded.

d_gene	abundance	j_gene	v_gene	CDR3aa	CDR3nt
-	-	TRBJ1-5	TRBV5-1	CASSLGGATGNQPQHF	TGCGCCAGCAGCTTGGGAGGGGCCACGGGCAATCAGCCCCAGCATTTT
TRBD2	-	TRBJ2-1	TRBV6-5	CASRPGTSGTQFF	TGTGCCAGCAGACCCGGGACTAGCGGGACTCAGTTCTTC
TRBD1	-	TRBJ2-5	TRBV5-1	CASMEGGQGGETQYF	TGCGCCAGCATGGAAGGGGGACAGGGGGGAGAGACCCAGTACTTC
-	-	TRBJ1-2	TRBV29-1	CSVGSGMGGYTF	TGCAGCGTGGGGTCGGGGATGGGTGGCTACACCTTC
-	-	TRBJ2-5	TRBV5-1	CASSFGGYQETQYF	TGCGCCAGCAGCTTCGGCGGATACCAAGAGACCCAGTACTTC
-	-	TRBJ1-2	TRBV28	CASSRTTNYGYTF	TGTGCCAGCAGTCGGACCACTAACTATGGCTACACCTTC
-	-	TRBJ1-3	TRBV6-1	CASKRGQDSGNTIYF	TGTGCCAGCAAGCGGGGGCAAGACTCTGGAAACACCATATATTTT
-	few	TRBJ2-7	TRBV18	CASSLGTIYEQYF	TGTGCCAGCTCACTTGGGACAATTTACGAGCAGTACTTC
-	few	TRBJ1-5	TRBV6-6	CASSYLENQPQHF	TGTGCCAGCAGTTACCTGGAGAATCAGCCCCAGCATTTT
-	-	TRBJ2-1	TRBV19	CASSMSAANNEQFF	TGTGCCAGTAGTATGAGCGCGGCGAACAATGAGCAGTTCTTC
-	-	TRBJ1-5	TRBV7-2	CASSLSSSNQPQHF	TGTGCCAGCAGCTTAAGCAGTAGCAATCAGCCCCAGCATTTT
-	-	TRBJ1-3	TRBV4-3	CASSQELGNTIYF	TGCGCCAGCAGCCAGGAACTTGGAAACACCATATATTTT
-	-	TRBJ1-1	TRBV6-6	CASSLPGLNAFF	TGTGCCAGCAGCCTACCGGGACTTAATGCTTTCTTT
-	-	TRBJ1-2	TRBV27	CASRGARAGGYTF	TGTGCCAGCAGGGGCGCCAGGGCGGGAGGCTACACCTTC
-	-	TRBJ2-5	TRBV7-6	CASSFSEGETQYF	TGTGCCAGCAGCTTCTCTGAGGGGGAGACCCAGTACTTC
-	few	TRBJ1-1	TRBV7-9	CASSLSANTEAFF	TGTGCCAGCAGCTTATCGGCCAACACTGAAGCTTTCTTT
TRBD2	-	TRBJ2-1	TRBV10-1	CASSENTAGRNEQFF	TGCGCCAGCAGTGAGAATACAGCGGGAAGGAATGAGCAGTTCTTC
-	-	TRBJ2-5	TRBV19	CASSKLMRETQYF	TGTGCCAGTAGTAAATTAATGCGAGAGACCCAGTACTTC
-	-	TRBJ2-1	TRBV27	CASSLSGGVGYNEQFF	TGTGCCAGCAGTTTATCGGGGGGAGTGGGTTACAATGAGCAGTTCTTC
TRBD2	-	TRBJ2-4	TRBV5-4	CASSSPPGREGLGNIQYF	TGTGCCAGCAGCTCACCACCGGGTCGGGAGGGTCTGGGGAACATTCAGTACTTC
-	-	TRBJ2-5	TRBV7-9	CASSYHSTQETQYF	TGTGCCAGCAGCTACCACAGTACTCAAGAGACCCAGTACTTC
TRBD2	-	TRBJ2-1	TRBV4-2	CASSPGLADYNEQFF	TGTGCCAGCAGCCCGGGACTAGCAGACTACAATGAGCAGTTCTTC